This TCR beta chain was profiled in a study of blood T cells in healthy people across ages. This clonotype has ten or more counts. A second PCR, run for about 7 to 11 cycles, used a sample-barcoded 5' primer plus a J-beta primer mix. TCRdb called the 5' RACE reads again in MiXCR, with one record for every CDR3 protein. This table has some 790,000 distinct CDR3 sequences, roughly 26% appearing once. Unmatched junction bases numbered 7, after V lost 5 bases and J lost 2 bases. CDR3 length: 14 amino acids. The germline CDR1 and CDR2 sequences are DFQATT and SNEGSKA (reference sequence). Sequencing used blood. This TCR was sampled from a woman aged 80 or older in good health. The chain links TRBV20-1 to TRBJ2-7; 9 nucleotides line up with TRBD2. The CDR3 spells CSAQRGGGAYEQYF. CDR3 coding DNA: TGCAGTGCTCAGAGGGGCGGGGGGGCCTACGAGCAGTACTTC.